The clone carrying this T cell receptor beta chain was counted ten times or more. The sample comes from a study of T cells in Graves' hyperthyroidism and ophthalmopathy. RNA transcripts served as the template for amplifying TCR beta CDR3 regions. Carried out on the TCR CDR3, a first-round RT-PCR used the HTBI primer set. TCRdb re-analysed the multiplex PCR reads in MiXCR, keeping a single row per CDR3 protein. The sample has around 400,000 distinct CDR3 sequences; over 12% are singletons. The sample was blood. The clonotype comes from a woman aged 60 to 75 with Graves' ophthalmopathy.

The DNA of the CDR3 is TGCGCCAGCAGAACGACAGGTTACGAGCAGTACTTC. It is translated as CASRTTGYEQYF. J is TRBJ2-7 and V is TRBV5-1; maybe TRBD1 (6 bases). The CDR3 consists of 12 residues. Trimming pared 5 bases from V and 4 bases from J, leaving 10 bases between. The germline V gene encodes CDR1 SGHRS and CDR2 YFSETQ.